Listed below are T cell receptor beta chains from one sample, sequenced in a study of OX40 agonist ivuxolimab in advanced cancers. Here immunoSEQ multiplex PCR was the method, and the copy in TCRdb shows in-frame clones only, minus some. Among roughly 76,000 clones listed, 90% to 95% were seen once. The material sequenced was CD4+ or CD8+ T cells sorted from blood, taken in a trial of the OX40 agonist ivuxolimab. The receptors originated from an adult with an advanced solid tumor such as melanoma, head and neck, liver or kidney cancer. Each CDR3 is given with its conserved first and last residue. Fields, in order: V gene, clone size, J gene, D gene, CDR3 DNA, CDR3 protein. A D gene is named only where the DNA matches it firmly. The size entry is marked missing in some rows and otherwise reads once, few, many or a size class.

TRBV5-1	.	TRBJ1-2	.	TGCGCCAGCAGCGTCGGGCAGGGCGACTATGGCTACACCTTC	CASSVGQGDYGYTF
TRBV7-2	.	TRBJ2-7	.	TGTGCCAGCAGCTTAGGGGGAGGGGGGGCCGAGCAGTACTTC	CASSLGGGGAEQYF
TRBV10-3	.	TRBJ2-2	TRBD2	TGTGCCGCAACGGGAGGAGGGCTCGACACCGGGGAGCTGTTTTTT	CAATGGGLDTGELFF
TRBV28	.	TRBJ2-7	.	TGTGCCAGCAGGCAAGCAGACGCAGGAAGCTACGAGCAGTACTTC	CASRQADAGSYEQYF
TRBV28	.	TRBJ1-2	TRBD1	TGTGCCAGCAGTTCCGGACAGGGGGACTCTGGCTACACCTTC	CASSSGQGDSGYTF
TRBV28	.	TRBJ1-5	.	TGTGCCAGCAGTTTTCGAGGGAACGGGCAGCCCCAGCATTTT	CASSFRGNGQPQHF
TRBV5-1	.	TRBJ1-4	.	TGCGCCAGCCGGGTTCAGGGGACTAATGAAAAACTGTTTTTT	CASRVQGTNEKLFF
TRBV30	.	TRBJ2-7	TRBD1	TGTGCCTGGAGTGGCCACGGGACAGGGGGTAGGTACGAGCAGTACTTC	CAWSGHGTGGRYEQYF
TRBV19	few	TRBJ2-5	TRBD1	TGTGCCAGTAGTGCGACAGGGGACTTTGTGGAGACCCAGTACTTC	CASSATGDFVETQYF
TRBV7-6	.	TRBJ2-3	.	TGTGCCAGCAGCGAAATCCCCACAGATACGCAGTATTTT	CASSEIPTDTQYF
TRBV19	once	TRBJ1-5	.	TGTGCCAGTAGTCAGCTACGAGGGCCCCAGCATTTT	CASSQLRGPQHF
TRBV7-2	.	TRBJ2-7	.	TGTGCCAGCAGCTTAGGGTTTTTGGGTGAGCAGTACTTC	CASSLGFLGEQYF
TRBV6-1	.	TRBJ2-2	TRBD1	TGTGCCAGCAGGGCAGGGGGTGAGGCCGGGGAGCTGTTTTTT	CASRAGGEAGELFF
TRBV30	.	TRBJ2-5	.	TGTGCCTACGCGAGGGAGACCCAGTACTTC	CAYARETQYF
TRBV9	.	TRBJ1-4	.	TGTGCCAGCAGCCCAAAGGTGGGTGAAAAACTGTTTTTT	CASSPKVGEKLFF
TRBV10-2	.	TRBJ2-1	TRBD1	TGCGCCAGCAGTGACCGGACAGGGCACTCCTACAATGAGCAGTTCTTC	CASSDRTGHSYNEQFF
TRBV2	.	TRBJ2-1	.	TGTGCCAGCAGTGGTAGAGTTGAGCAGTTCTTC	CASSGRVEQFF
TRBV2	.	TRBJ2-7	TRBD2	TGTGCCAGCAGTGAAGAGGGAGGGAGGGCCTACGAGCAGTACTTC	CASSEEGGRAYEQYF
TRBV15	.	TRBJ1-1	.	TGTGCCACCAGCAGAGATCGGGTAAGGGTGGACACTGAAGCTTTCTTT	CATSRDRVRVDTEAFF
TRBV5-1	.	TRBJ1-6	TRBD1	TGCGCCAGCAGCGGGACAGGGCGCTCCAGCTCACCCCTCCACTTT	CASSGTGRSSSPLHF
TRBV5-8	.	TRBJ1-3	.	TGTGCCAGCAGCTTGTTCTGGGAGGTGTCGGAAAACACCATATATTTT	CASSLFWEVSENTIYF
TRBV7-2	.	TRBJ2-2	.	TGTGCCAGCAGCGCCCGACTCCTGAACACCGGGGAGCTGTTTTTT	CASSARLLNTGELFF
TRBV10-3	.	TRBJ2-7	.	TGTGCCATCAGTAATGCGGGGGCATTAGGTTCCTACGAGCAGTACTTC	CAISNAGALGSYEQYF
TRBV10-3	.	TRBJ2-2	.	TGTGCCATCAGTGGCACTGTATCGGGGGAGCTGTTTTTT	CAISGTVSGELFF
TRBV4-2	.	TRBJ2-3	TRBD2	TGTGCCAGCAGCCCCGGACCGGGACTAGCGGACACAGATACGCAGTATTTT	CASSPGPGLADTDTQYF
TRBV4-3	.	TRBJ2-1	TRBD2	TGCGCCAGCAGCCCAGAAACTCGTAGCGGGAGGAGGTACAATGAGCAGTTCTTC	CASSPETRSGRRYNEQFF
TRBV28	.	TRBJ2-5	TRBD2	TGTGCCAGCAGTTTTGGGGCTAGCGGGAGTAGGGAGACCCAGTACTTC	CASSFGASGSRETQYF
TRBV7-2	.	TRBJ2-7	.	TGTGCCAGCAGCTTAGTGCAGGGCTCCTACGAGCAGTACTTC	CASSLVQGSYEQYF
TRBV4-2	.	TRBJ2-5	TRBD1	TGTGCCAGCAGCCGGACAGGGGGGGTTCAAGAGACCCAGTACTTC	CASSRTGGVQETQYF
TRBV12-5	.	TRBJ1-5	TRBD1	TGTGCTAGTGGTTTGGAGGGGGCTCTCCAGCCCCAGCATTTT	CASGLEGALQPQHF
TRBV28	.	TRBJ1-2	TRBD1	TGTGCCAGCAGTCCACCGGACAGGTGGAATGGCTACACCTTC	CASSPPDRWNGYTF
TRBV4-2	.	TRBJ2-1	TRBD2	TGTGCCAGCAGCCAAGACGGGGGGGGGCATGATGAGCAGTTCTTC	CASSQDGGGHDEQFF